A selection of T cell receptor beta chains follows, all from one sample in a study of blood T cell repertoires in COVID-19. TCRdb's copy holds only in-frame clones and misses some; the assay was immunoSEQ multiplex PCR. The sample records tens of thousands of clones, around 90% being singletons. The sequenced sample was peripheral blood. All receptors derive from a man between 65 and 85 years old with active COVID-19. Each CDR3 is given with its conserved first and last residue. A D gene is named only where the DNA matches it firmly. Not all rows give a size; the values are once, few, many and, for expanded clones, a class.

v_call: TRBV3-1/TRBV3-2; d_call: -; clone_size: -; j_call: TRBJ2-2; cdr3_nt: TGTGCCAGCAGCCTTCTCGGGGAGCTGTTTTTT; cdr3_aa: CASSLLGELFF
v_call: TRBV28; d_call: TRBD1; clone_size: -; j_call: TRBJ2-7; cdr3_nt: TGTGCCAGCACCCTCTCAACCGGGACAGGTTATCTCTACGAGCAGTACTTC; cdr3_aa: CASTLSTGTGYLYEQYF
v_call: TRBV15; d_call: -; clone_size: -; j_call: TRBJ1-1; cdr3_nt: TGTGCCACCAGCAGAGATAGTTCCCGATCAACTGAAGCTTTCTTT; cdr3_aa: CATSRDSSRSTEAFF
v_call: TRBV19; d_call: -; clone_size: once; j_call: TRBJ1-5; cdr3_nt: TGTGCCAGTACTCACCTCGGGCAGGGTCGAGTGAAGCCCCAGCATTTT; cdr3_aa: CASTHLGQGRVKPQHF
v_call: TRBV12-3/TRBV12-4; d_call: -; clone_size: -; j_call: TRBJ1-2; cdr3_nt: TGTGCCAGCAGTTTAGCTCGTTTGGGACACCGCTTC; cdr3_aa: CASSLARLGHRF
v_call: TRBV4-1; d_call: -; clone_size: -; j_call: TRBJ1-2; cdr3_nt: TGCGCCAGCAGCCAAGCTTCCAGGGGCTATGGCTACACCTTC; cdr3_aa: CASSQASRGYGYTF
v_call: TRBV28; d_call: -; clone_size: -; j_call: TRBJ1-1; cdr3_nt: TGTGCCAGCCAAGCAGGGAAGAACACTGAAGCTTTCTTT; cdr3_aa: CASQAGKNTEAFF
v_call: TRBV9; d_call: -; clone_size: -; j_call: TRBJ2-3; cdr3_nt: TGTGCCAGCAGCGTAGAAGTAGCAGTAGATACGCAGTATTTT; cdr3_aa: CASSVEVAVDTQYF
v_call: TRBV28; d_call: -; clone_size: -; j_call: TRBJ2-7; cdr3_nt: TGTGCCAGCAGTCCCCCCGGGACACCGTCCTACGAGCAGTACTTC; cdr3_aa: CASSPPGTPSYEQYF
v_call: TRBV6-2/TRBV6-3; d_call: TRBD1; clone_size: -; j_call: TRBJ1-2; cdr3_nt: TGTGCCAGCAGTTACGGGACAGGGGGCGCGGATGGCTACACCTTC; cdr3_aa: CASSYGTGGADGYTF
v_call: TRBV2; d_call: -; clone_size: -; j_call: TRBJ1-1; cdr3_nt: TGTGCCAGCAGTGCAGACATAACAATCACTGAAGCTTTCTTT; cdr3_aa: CASSADITITEAFF
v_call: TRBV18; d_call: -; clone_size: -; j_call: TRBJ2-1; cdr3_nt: TGTGCCAGCTCACCTCTGAGCTCCTCCTCCTACAATGAGCAGTTCTTC; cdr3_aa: CASSPLSSSSYNEQFF
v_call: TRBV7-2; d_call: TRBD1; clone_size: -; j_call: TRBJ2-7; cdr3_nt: TGTGCCAGCAGCTTAAGGGACAGGGTCGACGAGCAGTACTTC; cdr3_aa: CASSLRDRVDEQYF
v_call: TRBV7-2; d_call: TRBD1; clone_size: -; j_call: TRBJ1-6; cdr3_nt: TGTGCCAGCAGCCCAACCAGGGACAGAAATTCACCCCTCCACTTT; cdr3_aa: CASSPTRDRNSPLHF
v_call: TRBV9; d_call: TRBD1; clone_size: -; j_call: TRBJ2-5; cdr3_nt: TGTGCCAGCAGCACTAGACAGGGTGGAGAGACCCAGTACTTC; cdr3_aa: CASSTRQGGETQYF
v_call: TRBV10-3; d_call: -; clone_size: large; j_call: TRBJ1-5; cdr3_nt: TGTGCCATCATTAACGGCAGGGCTAGCAATCAGCCCCAGCATTTT; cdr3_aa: CAIINGRASNQPQHF
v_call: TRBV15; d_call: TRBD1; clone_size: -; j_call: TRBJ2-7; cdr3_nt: TGTGCCACCAGCAGAGATTCAGGACAGGGATCTTTAAGGGTTTTC; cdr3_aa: CATSRDSGQGSLRVF
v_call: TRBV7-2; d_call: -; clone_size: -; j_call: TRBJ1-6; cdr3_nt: TGTGCCAGCAGCTTCCAGGGGCTGGGTTCACCCCTCCACTTT; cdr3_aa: CASSFQGLGSPLHF
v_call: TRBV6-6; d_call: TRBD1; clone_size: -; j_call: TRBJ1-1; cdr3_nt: TGTGCCAGCAGTTTCGGACAGGGGGAGGCTTTCTTT; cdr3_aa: CASSFGQGEAFF
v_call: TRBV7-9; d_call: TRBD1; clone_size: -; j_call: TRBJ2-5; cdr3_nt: TGTGCCAGCAGCTTACCCCGACAGGGCCAAGAGACCCAGTACTTC; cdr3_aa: CASSLPRQGQETQYF
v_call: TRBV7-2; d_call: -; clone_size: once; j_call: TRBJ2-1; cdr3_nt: TGTGCCAGCAGCAGGGGTTCCTACAATGAGCAGTTCTTC; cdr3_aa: CASSRGSYNEQFF
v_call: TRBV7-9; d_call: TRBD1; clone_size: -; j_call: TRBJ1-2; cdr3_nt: TGTGCCAGCAGCCAAAACTCCGGGACAGGGGCCTATGGCTACACCTTC; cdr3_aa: CASSQNSGTGAYGYTF
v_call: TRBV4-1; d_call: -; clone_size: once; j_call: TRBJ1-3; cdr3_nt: TGCGCCAGCGGTTCCGGGACACTTACTTTCTCTGGAAACACCATATATTTT; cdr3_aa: CASGSGTLTFSGNTIYF
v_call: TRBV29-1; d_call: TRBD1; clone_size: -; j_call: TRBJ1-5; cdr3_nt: TGCAGCGTGGGACAGGGCGGTCAGCCCCAGCATTTT; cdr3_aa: CSVGQGGQPQHF
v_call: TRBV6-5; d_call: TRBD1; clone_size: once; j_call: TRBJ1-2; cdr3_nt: TGTGCCAGCGGCCGGGACAGGGAGAATGGCTACACCTTC; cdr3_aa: CASGRDRENGYTF
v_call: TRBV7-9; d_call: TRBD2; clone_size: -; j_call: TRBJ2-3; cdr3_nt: TGTGCCAGCAGCTTGGGACTAGCAGCTGGGGGAGATACGCAGTATTTT; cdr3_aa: CASSLGLAAGGDTQYF
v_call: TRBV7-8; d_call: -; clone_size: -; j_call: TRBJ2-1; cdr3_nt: TGTGCCAGCAGCTTAGTTGGTAGCTCCGGCTACAATGAGCAGTTCTTC; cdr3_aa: CASSLVGSSGYNEQFF
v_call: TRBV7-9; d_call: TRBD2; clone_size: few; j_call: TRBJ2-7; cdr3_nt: TGTGCCAGCAGCCCCAGGACTAGCGGGAGGTACGAGCAGTACTTC; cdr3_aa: CASSPRTSGRYEQYF
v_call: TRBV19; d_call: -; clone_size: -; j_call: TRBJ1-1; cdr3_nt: TGTGCCAGTAGTATTTGGCAGAACACTGAAGCTTTCTTT; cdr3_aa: CASSIWQNTEAFF
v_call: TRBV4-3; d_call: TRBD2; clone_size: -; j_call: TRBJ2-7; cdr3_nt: TGCGCCAGCAGCCAAGGACCTCTGCGCGGGGGATCCTACGAGCAGTACTTC; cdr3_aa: CASSQGPLRGGSYEQYF
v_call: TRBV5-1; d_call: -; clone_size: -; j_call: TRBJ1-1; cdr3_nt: TGCGCCAGCAGCTTGCCGGGGAACACTGAAGCTTTCTTT; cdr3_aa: CASSLPGNTEAFF
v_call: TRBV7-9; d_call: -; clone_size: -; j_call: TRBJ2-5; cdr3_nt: TGTGCCAGCAGCCCCACCCGAACAGTCCAAGAGACCCAGTACTTC; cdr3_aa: CASSPTRTVQETQYF
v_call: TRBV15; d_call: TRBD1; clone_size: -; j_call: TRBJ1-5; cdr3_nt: TGTGCCACCAGTAGGGGGCATGGGAATCAGCCCCAGCATTTT; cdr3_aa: CATSRGHGNQPQHF
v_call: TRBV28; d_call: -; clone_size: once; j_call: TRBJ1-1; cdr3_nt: TGTGCCAGCCCACCTAGTTCGGGGAACACTGAAGCTTTCTTT; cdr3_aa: CASPPSSGNTEAFF
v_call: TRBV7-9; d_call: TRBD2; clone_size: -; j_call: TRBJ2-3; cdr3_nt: TGTGCCAGCAGCGACACCGGGACTAGAACGCAGTATTTT; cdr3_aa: CASSDTGTRTQYF
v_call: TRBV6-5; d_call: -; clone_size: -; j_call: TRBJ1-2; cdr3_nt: TGTGCCAGCAGTTCCGGTCGTGGCTACACCTTC; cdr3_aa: CASSSGRGYTF
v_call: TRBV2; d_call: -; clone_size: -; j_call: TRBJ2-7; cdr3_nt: TGTGCCAGCAGTTTCGACAGGAACTCCTACGAGCAGTACTTC; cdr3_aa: CASSFDRNSYEQYF
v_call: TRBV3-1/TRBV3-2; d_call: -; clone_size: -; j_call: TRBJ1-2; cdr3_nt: TGTGCCAGCAGCCCCCGTGGGGCAGACTATGGCTACACCTTC; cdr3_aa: CASSPRGADYGYTF
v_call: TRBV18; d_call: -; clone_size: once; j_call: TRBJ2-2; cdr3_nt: TGTGCCAGCTCGGGCAGGGCCACCGGGGAGCTGTTTTTT; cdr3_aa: CASSGRATGELFF
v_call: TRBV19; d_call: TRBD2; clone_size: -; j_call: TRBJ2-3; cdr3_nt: TGTGCCAGTAGTGGCGCTAGCGGGAGGACAGATACGCAGTATTTT; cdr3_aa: CASSGASGRTDTQYF
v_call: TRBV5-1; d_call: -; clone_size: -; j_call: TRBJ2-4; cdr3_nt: TGCGCCAGCAGCCTAGGACAGAAAAACATTCAGTACTTC; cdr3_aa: CASSLGQKNIQYF
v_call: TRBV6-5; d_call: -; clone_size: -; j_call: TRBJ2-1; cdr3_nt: TGTGCCAGCAGTTACTCTACCTACAATGAGCAGTTCTTC; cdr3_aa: CASSYSTYNEQFF
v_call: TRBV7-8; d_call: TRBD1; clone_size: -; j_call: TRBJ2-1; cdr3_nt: TGTGCCAGCAGCGGACAGGGCCCCGTCGGTGAGCAGTTCTTC; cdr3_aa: CASSGQGPVGEQFF
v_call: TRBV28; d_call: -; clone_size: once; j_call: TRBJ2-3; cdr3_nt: TGTGCCAGCAGTTCGGGACTCACAGATACGCAGTATTTT; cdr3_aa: CASSSGLTDTQYF